Listed below are T cell receptor beta chains from one sample, sequenced in a study of siplizumab effects on memory and regulatory T cells. Sequencing was performed with immunoSEQ multiplex PCR; in TCRdb, only in-frame clones are kept and a portion is missing. The sample lists tens of thousands of clones; 93% were seen once. The sample was CD8+ T cells sorted from blood. These receptors originate from a human donor in good health. Each CDR3 is given with its conserved first and last residue. Each record gives: V gene, clone size, D gene, J gene, CDR3 protein, CDR3 DNA. The D gene is left open where the match is weak. Expanded clones are given a class, and other clones once, few, many or no size at all.

v_call: TRBV7-8
clone_size: -
d_call: -
j_call: TRBJ2-7
cdr3_aa: CASSLKGQIGGEQYF
cdr3_nt: TGTGCCAGCAGCTTAAAGGGACAGATCGGAGGGGAGCAGTACTTC

v_call: TRBV11-2
clone_size: -
d_call: TRBD2
j_call: TRBJ2-3
cdr3_aa: CASSFGGGAYTQYF
cdr3_nt: TGTGCCAGCAGCTTCGGCGGGGGGGCCTATACGCAGTATTTT

v_call: TRBV11-2
clone_size: -
d_call: -
j_call: TRBJ2-7
cdr3_aa: CASSLSQGPYEQYF
cdr3_nt: TGTGCCAGCAGCTTAAGCCAGGGTCCCTACGAGCAGTACTTC

v_call: TRBV9
clone_size: -
d_call: -
j_call: TRBJ1-1
cdr3_aa: CASSVEAATEAFF
cdr3_nt: TGTGCCAGCAGCGTAGAAGCGGCCACTGAAGCTTTCTTT

v_call: TRBV5-1
clone_size: -
d_call: -
j_call: TRBJ2-7
cdr3_aa: CASSQPLDRPSYEQYF
cdr3_nt: TGCGCCAGCAGCCAACCATTAGACAGGCCCAGCTACGAGCAGTACTTC

v_call: TRBV7-3
clone_size: -
d_call: -
j_call: TRBJ1-3
cdr3_aa: CASSPVSGNTIYF
cdr3_nt: TGTGCCAGCAGCCCAGTGAGTGGAAACACCATATATTTT

v_call: TRBV27
clone_size: -
d_call: -
j_call: TRBJ1-5
cdr3_aa: CASANLNQPQHF
cdr3_nt: TGTGCCAGCGCCAACTTAAATCAGCCCCAGCATTTT

v_call: TRBV27
clone_size: -
d_call: -
j_call: TRBJ2-7
cdr3_aa: CASSLGLSYEQYF
cdr3_nt: TGTGCCAGCAGTTTAGGTCTTTCCTACGAGCAGTACTTC

v_call: TRBV19
clone_size: -
d_call: TRBD2
j_call: TRBJ2-5
cdr3_aa: CASSLLLARQETQYF
cdr3_nt: TGTGCCAGTAGTTTATTACTAGCGCGACAAGAGACCCAGTACTTC

v_call: TRBV6-5
clone_size: once
d_call: TRBD1
j_call: TRBJ1-6
cdr3_aa: CASSGTASPLHF
cdr3_nt: TGTGCCAGCAGTGGGACAGCCTCACCCCTCCACTTT

v_call: TRBV19
clone_size: once
d_call: TRBD2
j_call: TRBJ2-1
cdr3_aa: CASSISGGEYNEQFF
cdr3_nt: TGTGCCAGTAGTATTAGCGGGGGGGAATACAATGAGCAGTTCTTC